These 28 T cell receptor beta chains originate from one sample sequenced in a study of OX40 agonist ivuxolimab in advanced cancers. Some clones are missing from TCRdb's copy, which holds only in-frame ones; the method was immunoSEQ multiplex PCR. The top ten hold about 0.7% of the sample, which has 70,000 to 85,000 clones, 90% seen once. The sequences come from CD4+ or CD8+ T cells sorted from blood, collected in a trial of the OX40 agonist ivuxolimab. The receptors derive from an adult with an advanced solid tumor such as melanoma, head and neck, liver or kidney cancer.

The V call is TRBV18, the J call TRBJ1-2, with D perhaps matching TRBD1 (6 bases). Germline assignment: CDR1 KGHSH and CDR2 LQKENI. V lost 3 bases, J lost 2 bases, and 16 bases lay in between. This CDR3 is built from 16 residues. The CDR3 DNA is TGTGCCAGCTCACCGGACAGCCATATACTCAACTATGGCTACACCTTC. It translates to CASSPDSHILNYGYTF. Full variable domain (missing parts from reference TRBV18 and TRBJ1-2): NAGVMQNPRHLVRRRGQEARLRCSPMKGHSHVYWYRQLPEEGLKFMVYLQKENIIDESGMPKERFSAEFPKEGPSILRIQQVVRGDSAAYFCASSPDSHILNYGYTFGSGTRLTVV.

The chain joins TRBV19 to TRBJ2-1; 8 nucleotides align to TRBD2. The trim removed 5 bases at V and 0 bases at J, leaving 3 bases unmatched. The CDR3 runs 15 residues. CDR1 is LNHDA and CDR2 is SQIVND in the germline V gene (reference sequence). CDR3 sequence reads: CASSVSGSSYNEQFF. The CDR3, as DNA: TGTGCCAGTAGTGTCAGCGGGAGCTCCTACAATGAGCAGTTCTTC.

This clone has a single count. The rearrangement links TRBV7-8 to TRBJ1-5; no clear D gene. CDR3 length: 17 amino acids. Germline V gene sequence: CDR1 SGHVS, CDR2 FQNEAQ. V was trimmed by 4 bases and J by 5 bases, leaving 21 bases between them. The CDR3 region is CASSSLGGQSADQPQHF. The CDR3 DNA sequence: TGTGCCAGCAGCTCTCTTGGAGGCCAGAGCGCCGATCAGCCCCAGCATTTT.

This chain connects TRBV6-5 to TRBJ1-3; D call uncertain. Trimming cost V 8 bases and J 0 bases, with 5 bases left between them. Germline V CDR1 and CDR2: MNHEY, SVGAGI. The CDR3 is 12 amino acids. The CDR3 coding sequence is TGTGCCAGCGTAAGCTCTGGAAACACCATATATTTT. It yields the protein CASVSSGNTIYF.

This clone appeared once. J is TRBJ1-4 and V is TRBV4-1; 11 bases fit TRBD1. Germline loops: CDR1 MGHRA, CDR2 YSYEKL. This CDR3 region has 15 residues. The trim removed 4 bases at V and 8 bases at J, leaving 6 bases unmatched. The CDR3 loop reads CASSPWTGGREKLFF. In DNA, the CDR3 is TGCGCCAGCAGCCCCTGGACAGGGGGCAGGGAAAAACTGTTTTTT.

This sequence joins TRBV25-1 and TRBJ2-7; possible D gene TRBD2, 6 bases. CDR1 and CDR2 from the germline V gene are MGHDK and SYGVNS. The CDR3 is 13 amino acids. V was shortened by 8 bases and J by 4 bases, with 15 bases between the two germline ends. CDR3 amino acids: CASHGTGEYEQYF. For the CDR3, the DNA is TGTGCCAGCCATGGGACTGGGGAATACGAGCAGTACTTC.

The J gene is TRBJ2-3, the V gene TRBV6-1; D possibly corresponds to TRBD2 (6 bases). The CDR3 is 15 amino acids. CDR1 is MNHNS, CDR2 SASEGT, per germline. The ends were cut back, 2 bases at V and 1 base at J, with 10 bases in the middle. DNA of the CDR3: TGTGCCAGCAGTGAATGGAGACTAGGCACAGATACGCAGTATTTT. Residues: CASSEWRLGTDTQYF.

The V gene is TRBV6-1, the J gene TRBJ2-4; the D is unclear. The V gene's germline CDR1 is MNHNS and CDR2 SASEGT. This CDR3 contains 15 residues. Trimming removed 3 bases at V and 0 bases at J, with 9 bases between. CDR3 amino acids: CASSDGSLAKNIQYF. Here the CDR3 DNA reads TGTGCCAGCAGTGACGGGTCGCTAGCCAAAAACATTCAGTACTTC.

The chain combines TRBV9 with TRBJ2-7, with unresolved D. V lost 0 bases, J lost 1 base, and 8 bases lay in between. This CDR3 has 14 residues. The germline gives CDR1 SGDLS, CDR2 YYNGEE. The CDR3 DNA sequence: TGTGCCAGCAGCGTAGAGGTGACTTCCTACGAGCAGTACTTC. Translated: CASSVEVTSYEQYF.

V and J are TRBV2 and TRBJ1-5; D gene unclear. The CDR3 runs 13 residues. V lost 6 bases and J 6 bases, leaving 12 bases between the germline ends. CDR1 and CDR2 (germline): SNHLY, FYNNEI. The CDR3 region is CASRKSHTQPQHF. The CDR3 nucleotides read TGTGCCAGCAGGAAATCTCACACTCAGCCCCAGCATTTT. The variable domain in full, with the rest retrieved from reference TRBV2 and TRBJ1-5, is EPEVTQTPSHQVTQMGQEVILRCVPISNHLYFYWYRQILGQKVEFLVSFYNNEISEKSEIFDDQFSVERPDGSNFTLKIRSTKLEDSAMYFCASRKSHTQPQHFGDGTRLSIL.

CDR3: CASGSGTSGSRQYF. The CDR3 DNA sequence: TGTGCCAGCGGATCCGGGACTAGCGGGAGCAGGCAGTACTTC. The chain couples TRBV27 to TRBJ2-7, with TRBD2 matching over 14 bases. The germline V gene has CDR1 MNHEY and CDR2 SMNVEV (reference sequence). The CDR3 length is 14 residues. The junction had 9 bases not matched to a gene; V was cut back by 8 bases and J by 9 bases.

This clone has only one observation. This chain links TRBV6-6 with TRBJ2-5; 7 bases fit TRBD1. Trimming at V came to 2 bases and at J to 5 bases, leaving 11 bases not matched to a gene. This CDR3 contains 16 residues. Germline values: CDR1 MNHNY, CDR2 SVGAGI (reference sequence). The CDR3 DNA reads as TGTGCCAGCAGTTACGGGCCCCGGGACAGCTTTGAGACCCAGTACTTC. It is translated as CASSYGPRDSFETQYF.

V and J are TRBV27 and TRBJ2-3; D may correspond to TRBD1 or TRBD2 (5 bases each). Germline loops: CDR1 MNHEY, CDR2 SMNVEV (reference sequence). Deletions cut 4 bases from V and 2 bases from J, with 13 bases between. The CDR3 is made up of 15 amino acids. The chain's CDR3 is CASSYRGRHTDTQYF. CDR3 nucleotides: TGTGCCAGCAGTTATCGGGGACGACACACAGATACGCAGTATTTT.

The chain uses TRBV7-2 and TRBJ2-2; 13 positions match TRBD2. Germline assignment: CDR1 SGHTA and CDR2 FQGNSA. The CDR3 covers 17 residues. V lost 5 bases and J lost 7; bases outside the gene matches: 10. CDR3 loop: CASSLEGLAGSGGELFF. The CDR3 nucleotides read TGTGCCAGCAGCCTGGAGGGACTAGCGGGATCTGGCGGGGAGCTGTTTTTT.

This clone was seen only once. The V and J genes are TRBV11-3 and TRBJ1-5, with D uncertain. From germline, CDR1 is SGHNT and CDR2 YENEEA. The germline V and J ends were trimmed by 4 bases and 0 bases, with 1 base remaining between them. The CDR3 is 12 amino acids. The CDR3 DNA reads TGTGCCAGCAGCTATAGCAATCAGCCCCAGCATTTT. It codes for CASSYSNQPQHF. The full variable domain, in which reference TRBV11-3 and TRBJ1-5 provide the parts outside the CDR3, is EAGVVQSPRYKIIEKKQPVAFWCNPISGHNTLYWYLQNLGQGPELLIRYENEEAVDDSQLPKDRFSAERLKGVDSTLKIQPAELGDSAVYLCASSYSNQPQHFGDGTRLSIL.

This chain connects TRBV19 to TRBJ1-4; D is ambiguous. The CDR3 length is 14 residues. Germline V gives CDR1 LNHDA, CDR2 SQIVND (reference sequence). V dropped 6 bases and J dropped 0 bases, with 8 bases sitting between them. CDR3 nucleotides: TGTGCCAGTAGGAGACCTGCAACTAATGAAAAACTGTTTTTT. Translated: CASRRPATNEKLFF.

This clone appeared a few times. CDR3: CASSLSGSSKVQYF. The CDR3 DNA follows: TGTGCCAGCAGCTTAAGCGGGAGTTCCAAAGTGCAGTACTTC. The V gene is TRBV7-3, the J gene TRBJ2-7; 7 bases line up with TRBD2. This CDR3 spans 14 amino acids. Germline values: CDR1 SGHTA, CDR2 FQGTGA. With 1 base clipped from V and 9 bases from J, the junction kept 9 bases outside the gene matches.

A single count supports this clone. The chain recombines TRBV10-1 with TRBJ2-1, with 11 bases fitting TRBD2. CDR1 is WNHNN, CDR2 SYGVQD, per germline (reference sequence). The length of the CDR3 is 14 residues. With V trimmed by 10 bases and J by 3 bases, 5 bases remained unmatched. CDR3 residues: CATSTSGIYNEQFF. CDR3 nucleotide sequence: TGCGCCACTTCGACTAGCGGGATCTACAATGAGCAGTTCTTC.

The chain joins TRBV2 to TRBJ2-5; D is perhaps TRBD2 (5 bases). The J call could be wrong; TRBJ2-7 is a better fit for the DNA end. Germline CDR1 reads SNHLY; CDR2 reads FYNNEI. The CDR3 is made up of 13 amino acids. The DNA of the CDR3 is TGTGCCAGCAGTCCCGACGGGACCTACGAGCAGTACTTC. It codes for CASSPDGTYEQYF.

This clone appeared a few times. The chain has TRBV18 and TRBJ1-5; D is ambiguous. CDR1 and CDR2 (germline): KGHSH, LQKENI. Trimming pared 2 bases from V and 3 bases from J, leaving 2 bases between. The CDR3 totals 12 residues. CDR3 in DNA: TGTGCCAGCTCACCAGTCAATCAGCCCCAGCATTTT. It yields the protein CASSPVNQPQHF.

The chain recombines TRBV6-5 with TRBJ1-2, with 8 bases identical to TRBD1. The CDR3 spans 15 residues. Germline V CDR1 and CDR2: MNHEY, SVGAGI. Unmatched junction bases numbered 14, after V lost 7 bases and J lost 7 bases. CDR3 sequence: CASTHWGQEDGGYTF. CDR3 coding DNA: TGTGCCAGCACCCATTGGGGACAGGAGGATGGTGGCTACACCTTC.

The V call is TRBV5-1, the J call TRBJ2-1, with 11 bases aligning to TRBD2. The germline CDR1 and CDR2 sequences are SGHRS and YFSETQ. V was clipped by 0 bases and J by 6 bases; unmatched bases: 2. This CDR3 is built from 15 residues. The CDR3 reads CASSLATSGINEQFF. Here the CDR3 DNA reads TGCGCCAGCAGCTTGGCGACTAGCGGGATCAATGAGCAGTTCTTC.

About this clone: Different DNA sequences within this sample yield the same CDR3. This CDR3 reads CASSVDRGSYEQYF. The CDR3 DNA reads TGTGCCAGCAGTGTGGACAGGGGATCCTACGAGCAGTACTTC. This sequence joins TRBV2 and TRBJ2-7, with TRBD1 matching 9 bases. Per germline, CDR1 SNHLY and CDR2 FYNNEI. Losses at the gene ends were 4 bases for V and 1 base for J; bases not matched to a gene: 2. The CDR3 totals 14 residues.

The chain has TRBV5-1 and TRBJ2-5; unclear D gene. Germline V gene sequence: CDR1 SGHRS, CDR2 YFSETQ. The CDR3 covers 13 residues. V lost 4 bases and J 0 bases, leaving 7 bases between the germline ends. CDR3 protein: CASSVEYQETQYF. CDR3 DNA: TGCGCCAGCAGCGTGGAGTACCAAGAGACCCAGTACTTC.

The chain is built from TRBV4-3 and TRBJ2-1; D ambiguous. Germline V gene lookup returns CDR1 LGHNA and CDR2 YSLEER. V was cut by 2 bases and J by 6 bases, with 11 bases left in between. This CDR3 has 14 amino acids. CDR3 in DNA: TGCGCCAGCAGCCAACCGACCGGCGCCAATGAGCAGTTCTTC. Its protein is CASSQPTGANEQFF.

The chain carries TRBV7-2 and TRBJ1-5; D is perhaps TRBD1 (6 bases). V was clipped by 1 base and J by 2 bases, with 12 bases between them. The CDR3 has 16 residues. In germline, CDR1 is SGHTA, CDR2 FQGNSA. The CDR3 nucleotides read TGTGCCAGCAGCTTAGGAGGGAGGGGGGGCAATCAGCCCCAGCATTTT. Encoded protein: CASSLGGRGGNQPQHF.

The chain couples TRBV28 to TRBJ2-1; D gene ambiguous. The CDR3 is 13 residues long. Germline CDR1 is MDHEN and CDR2 is SYDVKM. Trimming took 6 bases from V and 7 from J, leaving 13 bases between them. CDR3 sequence reads: CASSFELRNEQFF. CDR3 nucleotides: TGTGCCAGCAGCTTTGAACTTCGGAATGAGCAGTTCTTC.

This chain joins TRBV5-1 and TRBJ2-5, with D tentatively TRBD1 (6 bases). Germline V gene sequence: CDR1 SGHRS, CDR2 YFSETQ. The CDR3 has 14 amino acids. Trimming pared 0 bases from V and 3 bases from J, leaving 9 bases between. In nucleotides, the CDR3 is TGCGCCAGCAGCTTGGGGACAGCAGAAGAGACCCAGTACTTC. The encoded protein is CASSLGTAEETQYF.